A selection of T cell receptor beta chains follows, all from one sample in a study of blood T cell repertoires in COVID-19. This table comes from immunoSEQ multiplex PCR, and its TCRdb copy is limited to in-frame clones, with some not included. Altogether a few hundred thousand clones are present, roughly 88% being singletons, with the ten largest covering less than 2.5%. The specimen was PBMCs or T cells enriched from blood (not recorded which). These receptors all stem from a woman in her forties or fifties who had recovered from COVID-19. CDR3s include the opening cysteine and the closing phenylalanine or tryptophan. The D gene is left open where the match is weak. Part of the rows lack a size; the others show once, few, many or a class for expanded clones.

clone size	V gene	J gene	D gene	CDR3 protein	CDR3 DNA
-	TRBV19	TRBJ2-1	-	CASSIVPSSYNEQFF	TGTGCCAGTAGTATAGTTCCGAGCTCCTACAATGAGCAGTTCTTC
once	TRBV7-8	TRBJ1-1	-	CASSLASHGRRGNTEAFF	TGTGCCAGCAGCTTAGCGTCTCATGGAAGGAGGGGGAACACTGAAGCTTTCTTT
-	TRBV28	TRBJ1-1	TRBD1	CASSAFGTANTEAFF	TGTGCCAGCAGCGCTTTCGGGACAGCGAACACTGAAGCTTTCTTT
-	TRBV9	TRBJ2-1	-	CASSPRDSDNEQFF	TGTGCCAGCAGCCCGAGGGACTCCGACAATGAGCAGTTCTTC
-	TRBV28	TRBJ2-3	TRBD2	CASRAGLAGSEDTQYF	TGTGCCAGCAGGGCAGGGCTAGCGGGTTCTGAGGATACGCAGTATTTT
-	TRBV6-1	TRBJ2-7	TRBD2	CASSDGTSGRREQYF	TGTGCCAGCAGTGACGGGACTAGCGGGAGGCGCGAGCAGTACTTC
-	TRBV11-2	TRBJ2-2	-	CASSLWSDTGELFF	TGTGCCAGCAGCTTGTGGAGCGACACCGGGGAGCTGTTTTTT
-	TRBV28	TRBJ2-5	-	CASSFLGQPSETQYF	TGTGCCAGCAGCTTTCTGGGGCAGCCCTCCGAGACCCAGTACTTC
-	TRBV6-6	TRBJ1-5	-	CASNTGQQPQHF	TGTGCCAGCAATACAGGGCAGCAGCCCCAGCATTTT
-	TRBV5-1	TRBJ1-4	-	CASSYSGTTNEKLFF	TGCGCCAGCAGCTATTCTGGCACAACTAATGAAAAACTGTTTTTT
-	TRBV27	TRBJ1-6	-	CASSLIDSNSPLHF	TGTGCCAGCAGTTTAATAGATTCCAACTCACCCCTCCACTTT
-	TRBV5-1	TRBJ2-3	TRBD1	CASARGVGTGMLDTQYF	TGCGCCAGTGCCCGCGGGGTCGGGACAGGGATGTTAGATACGCAGTATTTT
-	TRBV27	TRBJ2-1	TRBD2	CASSLAGGINEQFF	TGTGCCAGCAGTCTAGCGGGAGGTATCAATGAGCAGTTCTTC
-	TRBV28	TRBJ2-3	-	CASSLVGGTQYF	TGTGCCAGCAGTTTAGTCGGCGGTACGCAGTATTTT
-	TRBV6-5	TRBJ1-2	TRBD1	CASTVMDRNGYTF	TGTGCCAGCACCGTTATGGACAGGAATGGCTACACCTTC
-	TRBV3-1/TRBV3-2	TRBJ1-6	TRBD1	CASSPSTGTGSSPLHF	TGTGCCAGCAGCCCTTCGACCGGGACAGGGAGTTCACCCCTCCACTTT
once	TRBV4-1	TRBJ1-6	-	CASSQAHGGGRNSPLHF	TGCGCCAGCAGCCAAGCGCACGGCGGGGGGAGGAATTCACCCCTCCACTTT
-	TRBV13	TRBJ1-3	-	CASSWRERGTSGNTIYF	TGTGCCAGCAGCTGGCGGGAAAGGGGAACCTCTGGAAACACCATATATTTT
-	TRBV28	TRBJ2-7	TRBD2	CASSQWTSGSYEQYF	TGTGCCAGCAGTCAATGGACTAGCGGGAGTTACGAGCAGTACTTC
-	TRBV5-8	TRBJ1-1	-	CASSLGQGSEEAFF	TGTGCCAGCAGCTTGGGTCAGGGGAGCGAGGAAGCTTTCTTT
-	TRBV6-5	TRBJ1-1	TRBD1	CASSWGQTEAFF	TGTGCCAGCAGTTGGGGACAGACCGAAGCTTTCTTT
once	TRBV9	TRBJ2-1	TRBD1	CASSVGWTGGQNEQFF	TGTGCCAGCAGCGTAGGGTGGACAGGGGGGCAAAATGAGCAGTTCTTC
-	TRBV27	TRBJ1-1	TRBD1	CASSLLKPTGITEAFF	TGTGCCAGCAGTCTACTCAAACCGACAGGGATCACTGAAGCTTTCTTT
once	TRBV24-1	TRBJ2-1	-	CATSARGSGEQFF	TGTGCCACCAGTGCCCGGGGGTCAGGTGAGCAGTTCTTC
once	TRBV5-6	TRBJ1-5	-	CASSRQTDQPQHF	TGTGCCAGCAGCCGACAAACTGATCAGCCCCAGCATTTT
-	TRBV11-3	TRBJ2-3	TRBD1	CASQKTGASTDTQYF	TGTGCCAGCCAAAAGACAGGGGCAAGCACAGATACGCAGTATTTT
-	TRBV5-4	TRBJ1-1	TRBD1	CASSLGGTGGTEAFF	TGTGCCAGCAGCTTGGGGGGGACAGGGGGCACTGAAGCTTTCTTT
-	TRBV7-6	TRBJ2-2	-	CASSLRRGGELFF	TGTGCCAGCAGCTTACGTCGGGGCGGGGAGCTGTTTTTT
-	TRBV28	TRBJ2-7	TRBD2	CASSLWAGRGSSYEQYF	TGTGCCAGCAGTTTATGGGCCGGGCGGGGGAGCTCCTACGAGCAGTACTTC
-	TRBV6-5	TRBJ2-7	TRBD2	CATGLVGPYEQYF	TGTGCCACCGGACTAGTCGGACCCTACGAGCAGTACTTC
-	TRBV3-1/TRBV3-2	TRBJ2-1	-	CASSQDLASDYNEQFF	TGTGCCAGCAGCCAAGATTTGGCTAGCGATTACAATGAGCAGTTCTTC
-	TRBV4-2	TRBJ2-4	-	CASSQGGSGGVGNIQYF	TGTGCCAGCAGCCAAGGAGGTAGCGGTGGAGTCGGGAACATTCAGTACTTC
-	TRBV6-1	TRBJ1-2	-	CASSERATGYTF	TGTGCCAGCAGTGAGAGGGCGACAGGCTACACCTTC
-	TRBV12-5	TRBJ2-1	TRBD2	CASGLSSGRSYNEQFF	TGTGCTAGTGGTTTGTCTAGCGGGAGGAGCTACAATGAGCAGTTCTTC
-	TRBV5-6	TRBJ2-7	TRBD1	CASSHGTGGYEQYF	TGTGCCAGCTCCCACGGGACAGGGGGATACGAGCAGTACTTC
-	TRBV2	TRBJ2-1	TRBD2	CASSEGTSGRAREQFF	TGTGCCAGCAGTGAAGGGACTAGCGGGAGGGCCAGGGAGCAGTTCTTC
-	TRBV27	TRBJ2-7	-	CASSLVQARIHEQYF	TGTGCCAGCAGTTTGGTTCAGGCAAGGATCCACGAGCAGTACTTC
-	TRBV29-1	TRBJ2-7	-	CSARTGYEQYF	TGCAGCGCAAGGACTGGTTACGAGCAGTACTTC
few	TRBV7-2	TRBJ1-2	-	CASSFRGASLRGYTF	TGTGCCAGCAGCTTTCGGGGGGCGTCACTAAGGGGCTACACCTTC
-	TRBV27	TRBJ2-1	TRBD2	CASSLVSGRAFEQFF	TGTGCCAGCAGTTTAGTTAGCGGGAGGGCCTTTGAGCAGTTCTTC
-	TRBV28	TRBJ2-7	-	CASSPPSLRGEQYF	TGTGCCAGCAGTCCCCCATCCCTACGGGGCGAGCAGTACTTC
-	TRBV19	TRBJ2-7	TRBD2	CASSLAGGGYYEQYF	TGTGCCAGTAGTCTAGCGGGAGGGGGGTACTACGAGCAGTACTTC